A single sample is the source of the 16 T cell receptor beta chains below, sequenced in a study of T cells in women clearing cervical HPV infection. This table comes from immunoSEQ multiplex PCR, and its TCRdb copy is limited to in-frame clones, with some not included. Recorded here are some 30,000 clones; the top ten clones represent 15% to 20%. The sequenced material came from blood buffy coat. These receptors all come from a woman between 18 and 70 years old with a cervical HPV16 infection that either progressed to CIN3+ or cleared (not recorded which).

Comments on this clone: The observed sequence ends 3 residues before the CDR3 terminus, with the missing tail filled in from the germline J gene. This chain uses TRBV11-3 with TRBJ1-2; TRBD1 matches at 9 bases. CDR1 is SGHNT and CDR2 is YENEEA in the germline V gene. The V gene end was trimmed by 5 bases and the J gene end by 7 bases; junction bases not matched to a gene: 8. The CDR3 is 14 amino acids. CDR3 sequence: CASSQPDRGRGYTF. The CDR3 DNA, read in part, is TGTGCCAGCAGCCAACCGGACAGGGGACGTGGC.

Details on this clone: The read comes to an end 3 residues before the CDR3 does, leaving the germline J gene to fill in the end. The chain couples TRBV5-1 to TRBJ1-5; a possible D gene is TRBD1 (6 bases). The germline V gene encodes CDR1 SGHRS and CDR2 YFSETQ. The CDR3 contains 14 residues. V lost 4 bases, J lost 5 bases, and 13 bases lay in between. CDR3 DNA (partial): TGCGCCAGCAGCGAGGACAGTAGGGATCAGCCC. Its translation: CASSEDSRDQP. In full, the CDR3 reads CASSEDSRDQPQHF. Complete variable domain (other parts from reference TRBV5-1 and TRBJ1-5): KAGVTQTPRYLIKTRGQQVTLSCSPISGHRSVSWYQQTPGQGLQFLFEYFSETQRNKGNFPGRFSGRQFSNSRSEMNVSTLELGDSALYLCASSEDSRDQPQHFGDGTRLSIL.

Concerning this clone itself: The sequenced fragment ends 3 residues before the CDR3 boundary, so the rest is inferred from the germline J gene. This sequence joins TRBV29-1 and TRBJ2-7; 9 bases align to TRBD1. V shed 7 bases, J shed 4 bases, and the junction held 8 bases outside the gene matches. Germline lookup yields CDR1 SQVTM and CDR2 ANQGSEA. The CDR3 is 13 amino acids. The CDR3 loop reads CSAWTGEDYEQYF. The covered CDR3 bases are TGCAGCGCTTGGACAGGGGAGGATTACGAG.

A word on this clone: The read halts 3 residues ahead of the CDR3 end, with the missing end drawn from the germline J gene. The chain links TRBV18 to TRBJ1-5; no firm D call. V gave up 6 bases and J gave up 5 bases, with 11 bases separating them. Germline CDR1 reads KGHSH; CDR2 reads LQKENI. The CDR3 is 13 residues long. Incomplete CDR3 DNA: TGTGCCAGCTCCCGACTACTGGATCAGCCC. It codes for CASSRLLDQP. The whole CDR3 reads CASSRLLDQPQHF.

A remark on this clone: The missing CDR3 end, 3 residues past where the read stops, is filled in from the germline J gene. The rearrangement joins TRBV4-1 to TRBJ2-4; possibly TRBD1 for D (5 bases). This CDR3 has 14 amino acids. The V gene's germline CDR1 is MGHRA and CDR2 YSYEKL. This CDR3 is CASSQNRLLGDQYF. CDR3 DNA, as far as it was read: TGCGCCAGCAGCCAAAACAGGTTACTCGGTGAT.

Of note for this clone: From the germline J gene comes the end of the CDR3, since the read stops 3 residues before it. The J gene is TRBJ1-2, the V gene TRBV5-6; 7 bases agree with TRBD1. V shed 6 bases, J shed 4 bases, and the junction held 9 bases outside the gene matches. The CDR3 spans 14 residues. The V gene's germline CDR1 is SGHDT and CDR2 YYEEEE. The part of the CDR3 DNA that was read is TGTGCCAGCACCCGAGCGAGGGGGCTCTATGGC. This sequence encodes CASTRARGLYG. The CDR3, in full, reads CASTRARGLYGYTF.

Worth noting for this clone: The read terminates 3 residues before the CDR3 end, so the remaining end is supplied by the germline J gene. The chain uses TRBV2 and TRBJ2-7, with 10 bases matching TRBD1. Germline CDR1 is SNHLY and CDR2 is FYNNEI. The CDR3 is 12 amino acids. V lost 8 bases, J lost 3 bases, and 1 base stayed unmatched. The chain's CDR3 is CASRDRGYEQYF. Partial CDR3 DNA: TGTGCCAGCCGGGACAGGGGCTACGAG.

Comment on this clone: The observed sequence ends 3 residues before the CDR3 terminus, with the missing tail filled in from the germline J gene. This chain connects TRBV5-1 to TRBJ2-1, with D hard to call. The CDR3 length is 14 residues. Trimming pared 0 bases from V and 7 bases from J, leaving 11 bases between. In germline, CDR1 is SGHRS, CDR2 YFSETQ. CDR3 amino acids: CASSLGTLGNEQFF. The sequenced part of the CDR3 DNA is TGCGCCAGCAGCTTGGGCACTTTAGGGAATGAG.

The CDR3 DNA, read in part, is TGTGCCAGTAGCAGCCCCGGACAGGGGCGTAGCTATGGC. This sequence encodes CASSSPGQGRSYG. The entire CDR3 protein reads CASSSPGQGRSYGYTF. The chain couples TRBV19 to TRBJ1-2, with 9 bases matching TRBD1. The read ends 3 residues early relative to the CDR3; the germline J gene fills the gap. Losses at the gene ends were 6 bases for V and 4 bases for J; bases not matched to a gene: 12. This CDR3 is 16 amino acids long. Germline-derived CDR1 and CDR2 are LNHDA and SQIVND (reference sequence).

On this clone itself: Sequencing ends 3 residues short of the CDR3 end; the germline J gene provides the rest. This rearrangement joins TRBV4-1 to TRBJ1-4, with 7 bases that match TRBD1. The CDR3 has 14 amino acids. Germline CDR1 reads MGHRA; CDR2 reads YSYEKL. Trimming at V came to 8 bases and at J to 7 bases, leaving 10 bases not matched to a gene. The part of the CDR3 DNA that was read is TGCGCCAGCCCCCAGGGGGGACTGGGTGAAAAA. It translates to CASPQGGLGEK. The complete CDR3 sequence is CASPQGGLGEKLFF.

A word on this clone: The CDR3 end is not reached by the read, which stops 3 residues before it; the germline J gene fills it in. The V call is TRBV7-6, the J call TRBJ2-7, with 9 nucleotides matching TRBD1. The trim removed 6 bases at V and 4 bases at J, leaving 10 bases unmatched. From germline, CDR1 is SGHVS and CDR2 FNYEAQ. The CDR3 runs to 15 residues. The CDR3 bases that were read are TGTGCCAGCAGAAGGAATGAGGGACAGGGTTACGAG. Its translation is CASRRNEGQGYE. In full, the CDR3 is CASRRNEGQGYEQYF.

Comments on this clone: The CDR3 end is not reached by the read, which stops 3 residues before it; the germline J gene fills it in. The rearrangement uses TRBV27 and TRBJ2-7; possible D gene TRBD2, 6 bases. In germline, CDR1 is MNHEY, CDR2 SMNVEV (reference sequence). The V gene lost 6 bases and the J gene lost 0 bases, with 12 bases spanning the gap. The CDR3 consists of 14 residues. The CDR3 reads CASRGLEFSYEQYF. CDR3 DNA, as far as it was read: TGTGCCAGCAGGGGACTTGAGTTCTCCTACGAG.

Notes on this clone: The sequence runs out 3 residues before the end of the CDR3; the remainder is reconstructed from the germline J gene. V gene TRBV10-3 combines with J gene TRBJ2-5, with D tentatively TRBD1 or TRBD2 (5 bases each). This CDR3 has 13 residues. CDR1 ENHRY and CDR2 SYGVKD come from the germline V gene. The covered CDR3 bases are TGTGCCATCAGTGAGCCTAGAGGGGATACC. This codes for CAISEPRGDT. The CDR3 reads in full as CAISEPRGDTQYF.

Points on this clone: The read halts 3 residues ahead of the CDR3 end, with the missing end drawn from the germline J gene. V usage is TRBV13 and J usage is TRBJ1-6; 10 nucleotides line up with TRBD1. The CDR3 covers 16 residues. Looked up from germline, CDR1 is PRHDT and CDR2 is FYEKMQ (reference sequence). V shed 2 bases, J shed 8 bases, and the junction held 6 bases outside the gene matches. CDR3 residues: CASSLRGQGRHSPLHF. The CDR3 DNA, read in part, is TGTGCCAGCAGCTTAAGGGGACAGGGGCGACATTCACCC.

As regards this clone: The CDR3 end falls 3 residues outside the read, so it is completed with the germline J gene. The rearrangement links TRBV7-2 to TRBJ2-4, with a tentative D call TRBD1 (6 bases). Germline V CDR1 and CDR2: SGHTA, FQGNSA. This CDR3 region has 13 residues. The CDR3 is CASSRAGAYGQYF. CDR3 DNA, as far as it was read: TGTGCCAGCAGCCGGGCAGGGGCTTATGGT. The complete variable domain, with remaining parts taken from reference TRBV7-2 and TRBJ2-4, reads GAGVSQSPSNKVTEKGKDVELRCDPISGHTALYWYRQSLGQGLEFLIYFQGNSAPDKSGLPSDRFSAERTGGSVSTLTIQRTQQEDSAVYLCASSRAGAYGQYFGAGTRLSVL.

Note on this clone: The CDR3 goes on 3 residues after the read ends, and that part is filled in from the germline J gene. This chain links TRBV19 with TRBJ2-5; TRBD2 matches at 7 bases. The CDR3 covers 12 residues. CDR1 LNHDA and CDR2 SQIVND come from the germline V gene (reference sequence). The ends lost 6 bases at V and 4 bases at J; junction bases unmatched: 2. The CDR3: CASSPGGETQYF. CDR3 bases read: TGTGCCAGTAGCCCGGGGGGAGAGACC.